The text below deals with one T cell receptor (beta chain). Its antigen is not identified. V was clipped by 0 bases and J by 5 bases; unmatched bases: 8. Per germline, CDR1 SGHRS and CDR2 YFSETQ. This CDR3 has 18 amino acids. This specimen belongs to a study of T cells in localized non-small cell lung cancer. Findings and caveats of the study: Owing to sequencing of a solitary tumor region, heterogeneity cannot be discounted. The study detected a median roughly 61 of the top 100 tumor clones in adjacent lung.

TCRdb's copy holds only in-frame clones and misses some; the assay was immunoSEQ multiplex PCR. The sample shows about 40,000 clones, 81% of them seen only once. This material consisted of peripheral blood mononuclear cells, taken before any cancer treatment. This chain uses TRBV5-1 with TRBJ2-5; TRBD2 aligns across 15 bases. The source of this sequence is a male donor at least 60 years old with stage II lung adenocarcinoma. CDR3 sequence (DNA): TGCGCCAGCAGCTTGGGCCCCGGGACTAGCGGGAGGAGGGAGACCCAGTACTTC. As protein: CASSLGPGTSGRRETQYF.